The 19 T cell receptor beta chains listed next were all sequenced from one sample in a study of early T cells in non-severe SARS-CoV-2 infection. MiXCR, run by TCRdb on the 5' RACE reads, gives a single entry per CDR3 protein. The repertoire consists of about 68,000 distinct CDR3 sequences, with more than 9% occurring once and the leading ten covering about 1.6%. Material: whole blood. These receptors came from an adult who was a healthcare worker with PCR-confirmed SARS-CoV-2 infection or an uninfected control (not recorded which).

The table lists this clonotype with many counts. V is TRBV9 and J is TRBJ2-5; D might be TRBD1 or TRBD2, each matching 6 bases. The V gene's germline CDR1 is SGDLS and CDR2 YYNGEE. Trimming removed 5 bases at V and 5 bases at J, with 10 bases between. There are 12 residues in the CDR3. The CDR3 DNA reads TGTGCCAGCAGGCGGGACATCGAGACCCAGTACTTC. Amino acids: CASRRDIETQYF.

This clonotype was detected many times. The chain is built from TRBV3-1 and TRBJ2-5, with TRBD2 matching 10 bases. Germline CDR1 LGHDT, CDR2 YNNKEL (reference sequence). The CDR3 extends over 17 amino acids. The ends lost 0 bases at V and 2 bases at J; junction bases unmatched: 6. CDR3 sequence: CASSQDLLAGRQETQYF. DNA for the CDR3: TGTGCCAGCAGCCAAGATCTACTAGCGGGGAGGCAAGAGACCCAGTACTTC.

In this sample, this clonotype turned up many times. The chain links TRBV3-1 to TRBJ2-2; no definite D call. From germline, CDR1 is LGHDT and CDR2 YNNKEL (reference sequence). This CDR3 region has 11 residues. Trimming took 7 bases from V and 2 from J, leaving 2 bases between them. The CDR3: CASKNTGELFF. The CDR3 DNA reads TGTGCCAGCAAAAACACCGGGGAGCTGTTTTTT. Using reference TRBV3-1 and TRBJ2-2 for the parts outside the CDR3, the full variable domain is DTAVSQTPKYLVTQMGNDKSIKCEQNLGHDTMYWYKQDSKKFLKIMFSYNNKELIINETVPNRFSPKSPDKAHLNLHINSLELGDSAVYFCASKNTGELFFGEGSRLTVL.

The V call is TRBV29-1, the J call TRBJ1-1, with 8 nucleotides matching TRBD1. CDR3 size: 14 residues. Trimming removed 3 bases from V and 0 bases from J; junction bases left unmatched: 3. Germline values: CDR1 SQVTM, CDR2 ANQGSEA. In nucleotides, the CDR3 is TGCAGCGTTGAGGGGGGACAGGTGAACACTGAAGCTTTCTTT. The encoded protein is CSVEGGQVNTEAFF.

This clonotype was seen a few times. The chain carries TRBV12-3 or TRBV12-4 and TRBJ2-2, with TRBD2 as a possible D gene (5 bases). V lost 5 bases and J 7 bases, leaving 17 bases between the germline ends. The CDR3 totals 15 residues. Written as DNA, the CDR3 is TGTGCCAGCAGTCGGACTTCGCCCCAAGGCGGGGAGCTGTTTTTT. Translating gives CASSRTSPQGGELFF.

This clonotype was counted only a few times. The rearrangement uses TRBV29-1 and TRBJ1-5; TRBD1 aligns across 7 bases. Germline V lookup: CDR1 SQVTM, CDR2 ANQGSEA. The CDR3 contains 13 residues. V gave up 4 bases and J gave up 4 bases; unmatched junction bases: 4. CDR3 nucleotides: TGCAGCGTTGGGGGACAGTCAAATCAGCCCCAGCATTTT. Amino acids: CSVGGQSNQPQHF.

The table lists this clonotype with a few counts. V is TRBV5-1 and J is TRBJ2-3, with D tentatively TRBD2 (6 bases). The germline V gene encodes CDR1 SGHRS and CDR2 YFSETQ. V was clipped by 0 bases and J by 7 bases, with 12 bases between them. The CDR3 is 14 amino acids. This CDR3 is CASSLVLATHTQYF. The CDR3 bases are TGCGCCAGCAGCTTGGTCCTAGCGACCCATACGCAGTATTTT.

The sample holds many counts of this clonotype. The chain links TRBV20-1 to TRBJ1-3; D may be TRBD1 (6 bases). Germline-derived CDR1 and CDR2 are DFQATT and SNEGSKA (reference sequence). The V and J ends lost 1 base and 4 bases respectively, with 14 bases between them. The CDR3 runs to 15 residues. CDR3 sequence: CSARAQEGGGNTIYF. The CDR3 nucleotides are TGCAGTGCTAGAGCTCAAGAGGGGGGCGGAAACACCATATATTTT.

This clonotype was found a few times. The rearrangement links TRBV3-1 to TRBJ1-2; D gene ambiguous. Per germline, CDR1 LGHDT and CDR2 YNNKEL (reference sequence). Trimming removed 0 bases at V and 3 bases at J, with 5 bases between. This CDR3 has 13 residues. CDR3 sequence reads: CASSQERHYGYTF. CDR3 nucleotide sequence: TGTGCCAGCAGCCAAGAGCGGCACTATGGCTACACCTTC.

This clonotype was recorded many times. The rearrangement links TRBV18 to TRBJ2-7, with D uncertain. CDR1 is KGHSH and CDR2 is LQKENI in the germline V gene. With 1 base removed from V and 2 bases from J, the gap between germline ends came to 9 bases. The CDR3 covers 14 residues. The CDR3 sequence: CASSPRGRPYEQYF. The CDR3, as DNA: TGTGCCAGCTCACCACGGGGAAGACCCTACGAGCAGTACTTC.

This clonotype was recorded many times. The chain recombines TRBV6-6 with TRBJ2-5; TRBD2 aligns across 8 bases. The germline gives CDR1 MNHNY, CDR2 SVGAGI (reference sequence). The V segment lost 11 bases and the J segment 4 bases; nucleotides outside the gene matches: 3. This CDR3 contains 11 residues. The CDR3 here is CAGGLAETQYF. For the CDR3, the DNA is TGTGCCGGAGGACTAGCAGAGACCCAGTACTTC.

This clonotype was seen at least ten times. The chain uses TRBV2 and TRBJ1-1; no clear D. Trimming pared 7 bases from V and 1 base from J, leaving 7 bases between. The CDR3 runs to 12 residues. The V gene's germline CDR1 is SNHLY and CDR2 FYNNEI. In nucleotides, the CDR3 is TGTGCCAGCATGGCGGCGAACACTGAAGCTTTCTTT. Its protein is CASMAANTEAFF.

This clonotype was counted between two and nine times. The CDR3 sequence is CASSARDRGEQYF. CDR3 DNA: TGTGCCAGCAGCGCACGGGACAGAGGGGAGCAGTACTTC. The J gene is TRBJ2-7, the V gene TRBV7-9; 7 bases map to TRBD1. V was clipped by 5 bases and J by 7 bases; unmatched bases: 8. The CDR3 consists of 13 residues. Per the germline V gene, CDR1 is SEHNR and CDR2 is FQNEAQ (reference sequence). The complete variable domain, with remaining parts taken from reference TRBV7-9 and TRBJ2-7, reads DTGVSQNPRHKITKRGQNVTFRCDPISEHNRLYWYRQTLGQGPEFLTYFQNEAQLEKSRLLSDRFSAERPKGSFSTLEIQRTEQGDSAMYLCASSARDRGEQYFGPGTRLTVT.

A few counts support this clonotype. This rearrangement joins TRBV28 to TRBJ2-3; TRBD1 matches at 9 bases. CDR1 and CDR2 from the germline V gene are MDHEN and SYDVKM. J lost 6 bases, V lost 4 bases, and 8 bases had no gene match. The CDR3 runs 15 residues. This CDR3 is CASSSVGTGKDTQYF. The DNA of the CDR3 is TGTGCCAGCAGTTCGGTAGGGACAGGGAAGGATACGCAGTATTTT.

In its sample, this clonotype was seen a few times. The chain is built from TRBV4-1 and TRBJ2-7, with D tentatively TRBD2 (5 bases). The CDR3 is made up of 18 amino acids. CDR1 is MGHRA, CDR2 YSYEKL, per germline. The V gene lost 0 bases and the J gene lost 0 bases, with 18 bases spanning the gap. CDR3 in amino acids: CASSQEWRSSPASYEQYF. In nucleotides, the CDR3 is TGCGCCAGCAGCCAAGAGTGGAGGAGCAGCCCCGCCTCCTACGAGCAGTACTTC.

This clonotype was seen a handful of times. This rearrangement joins TRBV29-1 to TRBJ2-1; a possible D gene is TRBD2 (5 bases). The CDR3 covers 11 residues. The germline V and J ends were trimmed by 8 bases and 3 bases, with 8 bases remaining between them. CDR1 and CDR2 (germline): SQVTM, ANQGSEA. This chain's CDR3 is CSSGLYNEQFF. Written as DNA, the CDR3 is TGCAGCTCTGGACTCTACAATGAGCAGTTCTTC.

This clonotype has just a few counts. The rearrangement joins TRBV7-2 to TRBJ2-2; D is perhaps TRBD1 (5 bases). The germline V gene has CDR1 SGHTA and CDR2 FQGNSA. The CDR3 spans 15 residues. V gave up 4 bases and J gave up 9 bases, with 18 bases separating them. The CDR3: CASSYLGPPRRELFF. For the CDR3, the DNA is TGTGCCAGCAGCTACCTGGGGCCTCCCCGCCGGGAGCTGTTTTTT.

The genes are TRBV6-2 or TRBV6-3 and TRBJ1-1; 10 bases agree with TRBD1. After removal of 4 bases from V and 0 bases from J, the junction contained 14 bases not matched to a gene. This CDR3 spans 19 amino acids. Germline CDR1 MNHEY, CDR2 SVGEGT. This CDR3 reads CASSWGQGSLPPMNTEAFF. The CDR3 DNA sequence: TGTGCCAGCAGTTGGGGACAGGGGTCCTTACCTCCAATGAACACTGAAGCTTTCTTT.

The sample holds a few counts of this clonotype. This chain joins TRBV30 and TRBJ2-1, with TRBD2 matching 13 bases. V dropped 2 bases and J dropped 9; count of bases not matched to a gene: 4. The CDR3 spans 14 residues. Looked up from germline, CDR1 is GTSNPN and CDR2 is SVGIG (reference sequence). CDR3 sequence reads: CAWSPLAGGREQFF. In DNA form, the CDR3 reads TGTGCCTGGAGTCCACTAGCGGGGGGGCGTGAGCAGTTCTTC.